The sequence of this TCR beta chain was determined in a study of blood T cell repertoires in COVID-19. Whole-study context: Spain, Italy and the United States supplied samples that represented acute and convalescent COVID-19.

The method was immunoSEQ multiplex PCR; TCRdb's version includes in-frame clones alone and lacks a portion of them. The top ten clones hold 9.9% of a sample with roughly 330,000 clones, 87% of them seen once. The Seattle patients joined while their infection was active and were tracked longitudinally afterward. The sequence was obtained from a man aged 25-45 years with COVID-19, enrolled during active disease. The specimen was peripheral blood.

In DNA form, the CDR3 reads TGTGCCAGCAGCTTCCAGACAGGAGGAGATACGCAGTATTTT. Its translation is CASSFQTGGDTQYF. V gene TRBV9 combines with J gene TRBJ2-3, with D tentatively TRBD1 (6 bases). Trimming removed 4 bases from V and 5 bases from J, with 14 bases in between. The germline gives CDR1 SGDLS, CDR2 YYNGEE. This CDR3 spans 14 amino acids.